The 31 T cell receptor beta chains given below trace back to one sample, sequenced in a study of T-cell memory formation after mild COVID-19. Using its own MiXCR run on the 5' RACE reads, TCRdb lists one record per CDR3 protein. The profile shows around 300,000 distinct CDR3 sequences, roughly an eighth of them singletons. The sequenced sample was PBMCs or a T cell subset sorted from them (not recorded which). Receptors originate from a man in his late teens or twenties who had mild COVID-19 (a few samples of this study predate the infection). Cell type and time point are not known.

This clonotype has a handful of counts. V and J are TRBV5-5 and TRBJ2-7; TRBD2 agrees at 7 bases. V lost 6 bases and J lost 3; bases outside the gene matches: 15. CDR3 length equals 16 residues. Germline V gives CDR1 SGHKS, CDR2 YYEKEE (reference sequence). The CDR3 loop reads CASTLIAAAGDYEQYF. DNA for the CDR3: TGTGCCAGCACCCTTATCGCGGCGGCGGGGGACTACGAGCAGTACTTC. The entire variable domain, with the rest obtained from reference TRBV5-5 and TRBJ2-7, is as follows: DAGVTQSPTHLIKTRGQQVTLRCSPISGHKSVSWYQQVLGQGPQFIFQYYEKEERGRGNFPDRFSARQFPNYSSELNVNALLLGDSALYLCASTLIAAAGDYEQYFGPGTRLTVT.

The V gene is TRBV6-5, the J gene TRBJ2-7, with TRBD1 matching 9 bases. V shed 4 bases and J 6 bases; nucleotides not matched to a gene: 10. Germline V gives CDR1 MNHEY, CDR2 SVGAGI. The CDR3 is 15 residues long. CDR3 DNA: TGTGCCAGCAGTTCCGGACAGGGGATTGTAGGCGAGCAGTACGTC. It is translated as CASSSGQGIVGEQYV.

The sample holds many counts of this clonotype. This chain joins TRBV3-1 and TRBJ2-7; D not certain. CDR1 LGHDT and CDR2 YNNKEL come from the germline V gene (reference sequence). V lost 1 base and J lost 2, with 12 bases in between. CDR3 length: 15 amino acids. The CDR3 sequence: CASSQGGLNPYEQYV. The DNA of the CDR3 is TGTGCCAGCAGCCAAGGGGGATTAAACCCCTACGAGCAGTACGTC.

This clonotype occurred a few times. This sequence joins TRBV9 and TRBJ2-3; 11 bases are a match to TRBD2. The CDR3 covers 15 residues. Germline CDR1 reads SGDLS; CDR2 reads YYNGEE. J was trimmed by 10 bases and V by 2 bases; bases with no gene match: 9. CDR3 in amino acids: CASSVALAGGESQYF. Written as DNA, the CDR3 is TGTGCCAGCAGCGTGGCGCTAGCGGGGGGAGAGTCGCAGTATTTT.

Here the CDR3 reads CASSLAPTGPSTLEQFF. The CDR3 bases are TGCGCCAGCAGCTTGGCCCCAACAGGCCCCTCTACCCTTGAGCAGTTCTTC. V is TRBV5-1 and J is TRBJ2-1; perhaps TRBD1 as D (5 bases). Looked up from germline, CDR1 is SGHRS and CDR2 is YFSETQ. CDR3 length equals 17 residues. V was pared by 0 bases and J by 9 bases, with 22 bases between.

The genes are TRBV6-5 and TRBJ1-2; possible D gene TRBD1, 6 bases. The CDR3 has 16 amino acids. The germline V and J ends were trimmed by 2 bases and 1 base, with 14 bases remaining between them. The germline CDR1 and CDR2 sequences are MNHEY and SVGAGI. CDR3 residues: CASSYGPQGINYGYTF. Here the CDR3 DNA reads TGTGCCAGCAGTTACGGGCCCCAGGGGATTAACTATGGCTACACCTTC.

This clonotype was seen repeatedly, ten times or more. The chain carries TRBV20-1 and TRBJ1-3; 7 nucleotides match TRBD1. The CDR3 is 16 amino acids. With 0 bases clipped from V and 0 bases from J, the junction kept 5 bases outside the gene matches. CDR1 is DFQATT, CDR2 SNEGSKA, per germline (reference sequence). CDR3 coding DNA: TGCAGTGCTAGAGAAGGGGGCTACCTCTCTGGAAACACCATATATTTT. Translated: CSAREGGYLSGNTIYF.

This clonotype turned up a few times. The chain uses TRBV7-2 and TRBJ1-3; no firm D call. The CDR3 spans 14 residues. Germline loops: CDR1 SGHTA, CDR2 FQGNSA. V was trimmed by 1 base and J by 0 bases, leaving 4 bases between them. CDR3 nucleotides: TGTGCCAGCAGCTTAGTCAACTCTGGAAACACCATATATTTT. Its protein is CASSLVNSGNTIYF.

V gene TRBV2 combines with J gene TRBJ2-7; weak D call: TRBD1 (6 bases). The length of the CDR3 is 16 residues. The germline CDR1 and CDR2 sequences are SNHLY and FYNNEI. V lost 7 bases and J 7 bases, leaving 26 bases between the germline ends. CDR3 residues: CASNAGTAKGVREQYF. CDR3 sequence (DNA): TGTGCCAGCAACGCCGGGACGGCAAAGGGGGTTCGGGAGCAGTACTTC.

This clonotype was seen a handful of times. CDR3 residues: CASSYRGASYNEQFF. CDR3 nucleotides: TGTGCCAGCAGTTACCGGGGGGCTTCCTACAATGAGCAGTTCTTC. The chain employs TRBV12-3 or TRBV12-4 and TRBJ2-1, with D possibly TRBD2 on 7 matching bases. CDR3 length equals 15 residues. Trimming took off 4 bases at V and 1 base at J, with 11 bases between the two ends.

The chain couples TRBV5-1 to TRBJ2-7; no firm D call. V lost 0 bases and J lost 2, with 6 bases in between. The germline CDR1 and CDR2 sequences are SGHRS and YFSETQ. The CDR3 loop spans 13 amino acids. In DNA, the CDR3 is TGCGCCAGCAGCTTGGACGGAACCTACGAGCAGTACTTC. It specifies CASSLDGTYEQYF.

This sequence joins TRBV5-1 and TRBJ1-3, with unresolved D. With 3 bases removed from V and 4 bases from J, the gap between germline ends came to 8 bases. The CDR3 runs to 13 residues. Germline lookup yields CDR1 SGHRS and CDR2 YFSETQ. The CDR3 is CASSSMGGNTIYF. CDR3 nucleotide sequence: TGCGCCAGCAGCTCAATGGGGGGAAACACCATATATTTT.

The V and J genes are TRBV6-1 and TRBJ1-2; D possibly corresponds to TRBD1 (5 bases). The V gene's germline CDR1 is MNHNS and CDR2 SASEGT. The V and J ends lost 2 bases and 7 bases respectively, with 5 bases between them. The CDR3 is 11 amino acids. The CDR3 region has the DNA TGTGCCAGCAGTGAAAGGGGTGGCTACACCTTC. This gives the protein CASSERGGYTF.

This clonotype was seen a few times. V gene TRBV20-1 combines with J gene TRBJ1-6; 9 bases line up with TRBD1. V lost 6 bases and J lost 10; bases outside the gene matches: 7. Germline CDR1 DFQATT, CDR2 SNEGSKA (reference sequence). This CDR3 region has 13 residues. DNA for the CDR3: TGCAGTGCCCCACAGGGGGCATTGTCACCCCTCCACTTT. It yields the protein CSAPQGALSPLHF.

The chain is built from TRBV7-9 and TRBJ2-7; no firm D call. The CDR3 is 11 residues long. The ends were cut back, 5 bases at V and 6 bases at J, with 8 bases in the middle. The germline gives CDR1 SEHNR, CDR2 FQNEAQ (reference sequence). CDR3 nucleotides: TGTGCCAGCAGCCCTTTGGCCGAGCAGTACTTC. It yields the protein CASSPLAEQYF.

In its sample, this clonotype was seen a few times. V is TRBV12-3 or TRBV12-4 and J is TRBJ1-2; D ambiguous. Trimming shortened V by 2 bases and J by 7 bases, and 11 bases separated the two germline ends. The CDR3 runs to 13 residues. The CDR3 sequence: CASSLYDRLGYTF. CDR3 coding DNA: TGTGCCAGCAGTTTATATGATAGGCTTGGCTACACCTTC.

This clonotype was counted between two and nine times. V usage is TRBV7-2 and J usage is TRBJ2-2; D may be TRBD1 or TRBD2 (6 bases each). The CDR3 loop spans 17 amino acids. Trimming left V 4 bases short and J 4 bases short, with 19 bases between. CDR1 SGHTA and CDR2 FQGNSA come from the germline V gene. CDR3 sequence (DNA): TGTGCCAGCAGCTCCGCCAGGGGAGGCTCTGGCACCGGGGAGCTGTTTTTT. As protein: CASSSARGGSGTGELFF.

In this sample, this clonotype turned up a few times. The V and J genes are TRBV20-1 and TRBJ2-3; 9 bases map to TRBD1. The V gene's germline CDR1 is DFQATT and CDR2 SNEGSKA (reference sequence). The CDR3 length is 13 residues. With 4 bases clipped from V and 3 bases from J, the junction kept 2 bases outside the gene matches. Written as DNA, the CDR3 is TGCAGTGCTAACAGGGGGCTAACAGATACGCAGTATTTT. Translation: CSANRGLTDTQYF.

This chain connects TRBV7-9 to TRBJ2-5; 7 nucleotides match TRBD2. The CDR3 has 15 amino acids. CDR1 and CDR2 (germline): SEHNR, FQNEAQ (reference sequence). The V segment lost 1 base and the J segment 3 bases; nucleotides outside the gene matches: 5. CDR3: CASSLVTSGEETQYF. CDR3 in DNA: TGTGCCAGCAGCTTAGTGACCAGCGGGGAAGAGACCCAGTACTTC.

This clonotype was detected ten times or more. The CDR3 region is CASSLLDNSPLHF. CDR3 nucleotide sequence: TGTGCCAGCAGCTTGCTGGATAATTCACCCCTCCACTTT. The chain joins TRBV7-9 to TRBJ1-6; D is unclear. Per germline, CDR1 SEHNR and CDR2 FQNEAQ (reference sequence). The CDR3 is 13 residues long. The V and J ends lost 3 bases and 5 bases respectively, with 5 bases between them.

The V call is TRBV6-2 or TRBV6-3, the J call TRBJ1-2, with D possibly matching TRBD1 (6 bases). Per the germline V gene, CDR1 is MNHEY and CDR2 is SVGEGT. Trimming stripped 5 bases from V and 7 bases from J, with 17 bases between. The CDR3 sequence is 14 residues long. CDR3 nucleotides: TGTGCCAGCAGTCCAACAGGGAAGTCTAGTGGCTACACCTTC. It is translated as CASSPTGKSSGYTF.

In this sample, this clonotype turned up a few times. The rearrangement uses TRBV29-1 and TRBJ2-5; 8 positions match TRBD1. The CDR3 contains 14 residues. Germline trimming cut 7 bases from V and 4 bases from J; bases unmatched to any gene: 11. The V gene's germline CDR1 is SQVTM and CDR2 ANQGSEA. CDR3: CSATPTGERETQYF. CDR3 DNA: TGCAGCGCCACCCCGACAGGGGAACGAGAGACCCAGTACTTC.

The chain uses TRBV3-1 and TRBJ2-2; D is possibly TRBD1 (6 bases). V lost 4 bases and J 1 base, leaving 13 bases between the germline ends. This CDR3 has 16 residues. Germline V gene lookup returns CDR1 LGHDT and CDR2 YNNKEL (reference sequence). CDR3 loop: CASSPRGQLNTGELFF. The CDR3 DNA reads as TGTGCCAGCAGCCCCCGTGGACAGTTGAACACCGGGGAGCTGTTTTTT.

This clonotype was counted between two and nine times. The chain couples TRBV4-3 to TRBJ1-1; D unclear. The CDR3 extends over 14 amino acids. The germline V and J ends were trimmed by 0 bases and 10 bases, with 15 bases remaining between them. The V gene's germline CDR1 is LGHNA and CDR2 YSLEER. The CDR3 loop reads CASSQDSSGASAFF. The CDR3 region has the DNA TGCGCCAGCAGCCAAGATTCTAGTGGAGCGTCAGCTTTCTTT.

This clonotype was counted between two and nine times. The chain uses TRBV29-1 and TRBJ1-2, with 8 bases aligning to TRBD1. The CDR3 extends over 11 amino acids. Germline loops: CDR1 SQVTM, CDR2 ANQGSEA. With V trimmed by 7 bases and J by 8 bases, 6 bases remained unmatched. The CDR3 loop reads CSGTGPQGYTF. The CDR3 DNA follows: TGCAGCGGGACAGGGCCGCAAGGCTACACCTTC.

This clonotype was seen more than once but under ten times. This chain connects TRBV12-5 to TRBJ2-2, with TRBD2 identical over 9 bases. CDR1 and CDR2 from the germline V gene are LGHNT and FRNRAP. J was trimmed by 4 bases and V by 0 bases; bases with no gene match: 0. This CDR3 comprises 15 residues. The chain's CDR3 is CASGLVLAGTGELFF. CDR3 coding DNA: TGTGCTAGTGGTTTGGTACTAGCGGGCACCGGGGAGCTGTTTTTT. The whole variable domain, filled in from reference TRBV12-5 and TRBJ2-2, reads DARVTQTPRHKVTEMGQEVTMRCQPILGHNTVFWYRQTMMQGLELLAYFRNRAPLDDSGMPKDRFSAEMPDATLATLKIQPSEPRDSAVYFCASGLVLAGTGELFFGEGSRLTVL.

The chain has TRBV12-3 or TRBV12-4 and TRBJ2-3; 8 positions match TRBD1. Trimming removed 5 bases from V and 2 bases from J; junction bases left unmatched: 9. The CDR3 is 16 residues long. The CDR3 DNA follows: TGTGCCAGCAGTACAGGACAGGGTAGGGACACAGATACGCAGTATTTT. Its protein product is CASSTGQGRDTDTQYF.

The chain uses TRBV6-2 or TRBV6-3 and TRBJ2-7, with D unclear. This CDR3 has 12 amino acids. Deletions cut 4 bases from V and 7 bases from J, with 11 bases between. Germline V gene data show CDR1 as MNHEY and CDR2 as SVGEGT. The CDR3 nucleotides are TGTGCCAGCAGTTCGGAGTCCAGGGAGCAGTACTTC. Translated, it gives CASSSESREQYF.

The CDR3 sequence: CASSYGLAGGSEQFF. In DNA form, the CDR3 reads TGTGCCAGCAGTTACGGGCTAGCGGGGGGGAGTGAGCAGTTCTTC. The chain carries TRBV6-5 and TRBJ2-1; 12 positions match TRBD2. The CDR3 loop spans 15 amino acids. V lost 2 bases, J lost 9 bases, and 5 bases stayed unmatched. CDR1 is MNHEY and CDR2 is SVGAGI in the germline V gene.

This rearrangement joins TRBV10-3 to TRBJ2-3, with D tentatively TRBD2 (5 bases). Germline CDR1 is ENHRY and CDR2 is SYGVKD. Trimming pared 6 bases from V and 2 bases from J, leaving 9 bases between. This CDR3 has 13 residues. The CDR3 DNA reads as TGTGCCATCAGGGACTCCATCACAGATACGCAGTATTTT. As protein: CAIRDSITDTQYF.

The sample holds many counts of this clonotype. This chain links TRBV9 with TRBJ1-1; the D is unclear. The CDR3 has 13 residues. Germline values: CDR1 SGDLS, CDR2 YYNGEE. Trimming stripped 0 bases from V and 1 base from J, with 4 bases between. The CDR3 DNA follows: TGTGCCAGCAGCGTAGGGACGAACACTGAAGCTTTCTTT. Its protein product is CASSVGTNTEAFF. The full variable domain, completed using reference TRBV9 and TRBJ1-1, is DSGVTQTPKHLITATGQRVTLRCSPRSGDLSVYWYQQSLDQGLQFLIQYYNGEERAKGNILERFSAQQFPDLHSELNLSSLELGDSALYFCASSVGTNTEAFFGQGTRLTVV.